What follows are 18 T cell receptor beta chains derived from one specimen sequenced in a study of CD8+ T cells in alopecia areata. As the sequencing template, cDNA was produced by extracting RNA and reverse transcribing it. TCRdb's copy holds only in-frame clones and misses some; the assay was immunoSEQ multiplex PCR. Of about 150,000 clones detected, 45% to 60% appear once; the ten largest clones hold about 6.4%. The material sequenced was CD4+ T cells sorted from blood. The source is a human donor with alopecia areata.

The chain employs TRBV27 and TRBJ1-2; D call uncertain. V dropped 7 bases and J dropped 4 bases, with 19 bases sitting between them. CDR3 length: 15 amino acids. In germline, CDR1 is MNHEY, CDR2 SMNVEV (reference sequence). The chain's CDR3 is CASKPMGMGFYGYTF. CDR3 in DNA: TGTGCCAGCAAACCCATGGGGATGGGATTCTATGGCTACACCTTC.

The chain links TRBV5-1 to TRBJ2-7; D is possibly TRBD1 (6 bases). This CDR3 is built from 13 residues. The V end was cut by 4 bases, the J end by 7 bases, with 15 bases between. Germline V gene data show CDR1 as SGHRS and CDR2 as YFSETQ. Here the CDR3 DNA reads TGCGCCAGCAGCCGGGACACCATGGGAGAGCAGTACTTC. Translating gives CASSRDTMGEQYF. Variable domain in full (rest from reference TRBV5-1 and TRBJ2-7): KAGVTQTPRYLIKTRGQQVTLSCSPISGHRSVSWYQQTPGQGLQFLFEYFSETQRNKGNFPGRFSGRQFSNSRSEMNVSTLELGDSALYLCASSRDTMGEQYFGPGTRLTVT.

CDR3 in DNA: TGTGCCAGCAGGTACAGGTTGGTGGCCAAAAACATTCAGTACTTC. Its protein product is CASRYRLVAKNIQYF. The rearrangement uses TRBV2 and TRBJ2-4; possibly TRBD1 for D (5 bases). The CDR3 is 15 residues long. Germline V gene sequence: CDR1 SNHLY, CDR2 FYNNEI. V was pared by 6 bases and J by 1 base, with 13 bases between.

V and J are TRBV9 and TRBJ2-3, with D possibly being TRBD2 (5 bases). Germline V gene sequence: CDR1 SGDLS, CDR2 YYNGEE. CDR3 length: 13 residues. V was trimmed by 2 bases and J by 7 bases, leaving 11 bases between them. CDR3 nucleotides: TGTGCCAGCAGCGTCAAGGCGGGCAATACGCAGTATTTT. Translation gives CASSVKAGNTQYF. Combining the CDR3 with reference TRBV9 and TRBJ2-3 gives the whole variable domain DSGVTQTPKHLITATGQRVTLRCSPRSGDLSVYWYQQSLDQGLQFLIQYYNGEERAKGNILERFSAQQFPDLHSELNLSSLELGDSALYFCASSVKAGNTQYFGPGTRLTVL.

This clone has only a few counts. The rearrangement uses TRBV6-5 and TRBJ2-5, with a possible D match to TRBD1 (5 bases). V was shortened by 1 base and J by 7 bases, with 13 bases between the two germline ends. The CDR3 runs to 14 residues. Germline lookup yields CDR1 MNHEY and CDR2 SVGAGI. The CDR3 loop is CASSYFHLTGTQYF. DNA for the CDR3: TGTGCCAGCAGTTACTTCCACCTTACAGGGACCCAGTACTTC.

The rearrangement uses TRBV28 and TRBJ2-3, with D unresolved. V was cut by 5 bases and J by 2 bases, with 5 bases left in between. This CDR3 region has 12 residues. The V gene's germline CDR1 is MDHEN and CDR2 SYDVKM. The CDR3, as DNA: TGTGCCAGCAGTGATTACACAGATACGCAGTATTTT. As protein: CASSDYTDTQYF.

The J gene is TRBJ1-3, the V gene TRBV30; D gene uncertain. CDR3 length: 13 amino acids. Trimming stripped 2 bases from V and 0 bases from J, with 5 bases between. CDR1 is GTSNPN, CDR2 SVGIG, per germline (reference sequence). This chain's CDR3 is CAWSPRSGNTIYF. As DNA, the CDR3 is TGTGCCTGGAGTCCCCGCTCTGGAAACACCATATATTTT.

The chain recombines TRBV5-1 with TRBJ2-2, with 8 bases lining up with TRBD2. V lost 5 bases, J lost 4 bases, and 1 base stayed unmatched. This CDR3 has 13 amino acids. CDR1 is SGHRS and CDR2 is YFSETQ in the germline V gene. The CDR3 DNA is TGCGCCAGCAGAGCGGGAGTCACCGGGGAGCTGTTTTTT. As protein: CASRAGVTGELFF.

This clone was picked up a small number of times. This chain links TRBV9 with TRBJ1-1, with 10 positions matching TRBD1. Germline CDR1 is SGDLS and CDR2 is YYNGEE. Unmatched junction bases numbered 0, after V lost 3 bases and J lost 1 base. The CDR3 consists of 14 residues. The CDR3 is CASSGTGGNTEAFF. As DNA, the CDR3 is TGTGCCAGCAGCGGGACAGGGGGGAACACTGAAGCTTTCTTT.

The rearrangement joins TRBV4-1 to TRBJ2-5; D is possibly TRBD1 (6 bases). This CDR3 region has 15 residues. Germline CDR1 and CDR2: MGHRA and YSYEKL. V lost 3 bases, J lost 5 bases, and 16 bases lay in between. The CDR3 DNA is TGCGCCAGCAGCCAGGGTGGACAGATTGGGGAGACCCAGTACTTC. Amino acid sequence: CASSQGGQIGETQYF.

This clone turned up a few times. J is TRBJ1-2 and V is TRBV19, with a possible D match to TRBD1 (6 bases). This CDR3 region has 12 residues. Trimming took 5 bases from V and 2 from J, leaving 6 bases between them. Per the germline V gene, CDR1 is LNHDA and CDR2 is SQIVND (reference sequence). CDR3 coding DNA: TGTGCCAGTAGTGGACAGAACTATGGCTACACCTTC. This encodes CASSGQNYGYTF.

There are a few counts of this clone. The rearrangement joins TRBV6-5 to TRBJ2-5; D is ambiguous. The CDR3 consists of 16 residues. The germline V gene encodes CDR1 MNHEY and CDR2 SVGAGI. Trimming cost V 0 bases and J 0 bases, with 11 bases left between them. CDR3 region: CASSYSPRSYQETQYF. Here the CDR3 DNA reads TGTGCCAGCAGTTACTCGCCCAGATCATACCAAGAGACCCAGTACTTC.

V usage is TRBV2 and J usage is TRBJ2-3; 8 nucleotides agree with TRBD1. The CDR3 has 15 residues. The trim removed 7 bases at V and 0 bases at J, leaving 6 bases unmatched. In germline, CDR1 is SNHLY, CDR2 FYNNEI. This CDR3 is CASTGTGISTDTQYF. For the CDR3, the DNA is TGTGCCAGCACCGGGACAGGTATTAGCACAGATACGCAGTATTTT.

This clone was observed once. The DNA for the CDR3 is TGTGCCAGCAGCGTAGTCGCACAACCCCTTGAAGCTTTCTTT. The encoded protein is CASSVVAQPLEAFF. V gene TRBV9 combines with J gene TRBJ1-1; D not certain. Trimming shortened V by 0 bases and J by 7 bases, and 13 bases separated the two germline ends. CDR3 length: 14 residues. Germline loops: CDR1 SGDLS, CDR2 YYNGEE.

This rearrangement joins TRBV29-1 to TRBJ2-3; D possibly corresponds to TRBD2 (6 bases). This CDR3 is 14 amino acids long. Germline loops: CDR1 SQVTM, CDR2 ANQGSEA. The ends were cut back, 5 bases at V and 1 base at J, with 13 bases in the middle. As DNA, the CDR3 is TGCAGCGTTCGATGGGGGGAGGGCACAGATACGCAGTATTTT. Amino acid sequence: CSVRWGEGTDTQYF.

The chain couples TRBV15 to TRBJ2-7; a possible D gene is TRBD1 (5 bases). Germline-derived CDR1 and CDR2 are LNHNV and YYDKDF (reference sequence). The V end lost 0 bases, the J end lost 13 bases, and 16 bases lay between the germline ends. The CDR3 is 13 amino acids. CDR3 coding DNA: TGTGCCACCAGCAGAGATTTACAGGTCCCACCCTACTTC. Protein product: CATSRDLQVPPYF.

The chain employs TRBV6-5 and TRBJ2-2; D unclear. The germline V gene encodes CDR1 MNHEY and CDR2 SVGAGI. The CDR3 has 14 amino acids. With 5 bases removed from V and 3 bases from J, the gap between germline ends came to 10 bases. This CDR3 reads CASSDGRYTGELFF. CDR3 bases: TGTGCCAGCAGTGATGGCAGATACACCGGGGAGCTGTTTTTT.

This clone was detected only a few times. The chain employs TRBV29-1 and TRBJ2-5, with TRBD1 identical over 7 bases. The CDR3 loop spans 16 amino acids. Germline lookup yields CDR1 SQVTM and CDR2 ANQGSEA. Trimming at V came to 2 bases and at J to 5 bases, leaving 14 bases not matched to a gene. The CDR3 DNA reads as TGCAGCGTTGAACGACAGGGACAGATCCTTGGGGAGACCCAGTACTTC. It is translated as CSVERQGQILGETQYF.